This TCR beta chain came from a study of T cell responses to AZD1222 COVID-19 vaccine. Assay: immunoSEQ multiplex PCR; the TCRdb copy retains only in-frame clones and omits some. The table records over 150,000 clones, 85% to 90% of them present only once. The CDR3 consists of 14 residues. Germline V gene lookup returns CDR1 SGHAT and CDR2 FQNNGV. V was cut by 5 bases and J by 3 bases, with 11 bases left in between. V gene TRBV11-2 combines with J gene TRBJ1-5; D is undetermined. The sample consisted of peripheral blood, taken on day 0 of AZD1222 vaccination. The clonotype was recovered from an adult in good health. For the CDR3, the DNA is TGTGCCAGCAGCGATGGGCCAAACAATCAGCCCCAGCATTTT. This translates into CASSDGPNNQPQHF.